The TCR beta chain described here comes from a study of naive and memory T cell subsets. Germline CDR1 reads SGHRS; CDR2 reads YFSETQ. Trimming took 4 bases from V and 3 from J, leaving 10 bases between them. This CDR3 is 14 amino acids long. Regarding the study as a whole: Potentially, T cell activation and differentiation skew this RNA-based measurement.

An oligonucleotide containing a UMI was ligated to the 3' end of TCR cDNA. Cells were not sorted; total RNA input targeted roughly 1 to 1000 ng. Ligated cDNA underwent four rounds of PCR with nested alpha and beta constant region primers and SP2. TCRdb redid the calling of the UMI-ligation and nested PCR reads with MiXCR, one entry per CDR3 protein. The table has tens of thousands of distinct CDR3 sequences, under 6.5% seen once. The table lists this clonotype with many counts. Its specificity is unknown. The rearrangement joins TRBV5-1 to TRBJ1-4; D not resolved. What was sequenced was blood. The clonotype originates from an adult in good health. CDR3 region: CASSPANPNEKLFF. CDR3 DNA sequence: TGCGCCAGCAGCCCGGCTAACCCTAATGAAAAACTGTTTTTT. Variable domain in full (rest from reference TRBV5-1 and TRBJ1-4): KAGVTQTPRYLIKTRGQQVTLSCSPISGHRSVSWYQQTPGQGLQFLFEYFSETQRNKGNFPGRFSGRQFSNSRSEMNVSTLELGDSALYLCASSPANPNEKLFFGSGTQLSVL.